The T cell receptor (beta chain) described here comes from a study of T cell repertoires in cytomegalovirus infection (dated by TCRdb to about 2019). About the full investigation: Alongside well-studied HLA-B-restricted epitopes, the peptide stimulations were aimed at recently identified HLA-C-restricted CMV epitopes, whose presentation resists viral immunomodulation. Donor HLA type was relevant to the analysis, because carriage of CMV infection together with the matching HLA type was indicated by public TCR beta signatures. On the study overall, not on this receptor specifically: In the ex vivo response, HLA-C-restricted CMV-specific TCR beta clonotypes were dominant, and in two of eight donors the single most frequent clonotype came from this HLA-C-restricted group. In both this cohort and an independent roughly 330-donor cohort, the cumulative frequency of public TCR beta family members distinguished carriers of CMV infection plus the relevant HLA type.

As to this clonotype: No antigen is known for it. Base-call qualities are not available, and no considerably larger clone is one nucleotide away.

This specimen's treatment or condition label, per the study, means: in vitro stimulation with specific CMV peptide epitopes to enrich CMV-specific T cells. Sequenced on an Illumina HiSeq 1500. TCRdb's own reprocessing of the public reads used fastp at Q25 and MiXCR and kept productive beta chains. Here each entry gathers all rows of one CDR3 protein and keeps the most common genes and DNA. The sample table shows about 85,000 distinct CDR3 sequences, and about half are seen once. The ten largest clones add up to approximately 93% of the sample. Reading from cysteine to phenylalanine, the CDR3 counts 12 amino acids. Just the 36-base CDR3 DNA is kept, in frame starting at base 1. Cut back by 4 bases and 4 bases, the V and J ends lie 7 bases apart. The germline V gene supplies CDR1 SGHVS and CDR2 FNYEAQ.

Rearrangement joined TRBV7-6 to TRBJ2-5; there is no confident call for the D gene. Specimen: CD8+ T cells from cultured PBMCs, collected from culture after CMV antigen stimulation. This TCR came from a human donor in good health (CMV status not recorded). Some clones in this sample may be carry-over from other donors' samples. The DNA sequence is TGTGCCAGCAGCTCTACAAGAGAGACCCAGTACTTC. Its amino acids are CASSSTRETQYF.